The clone carrying this T cell receptor (beta chain) was detected many times. Its matching antigen is unknown. These data belong to a study of regulatory T cells in long-lasting Graves disease. Turning to the study itself: Prior antithyroid drug treatment in newly diagnosed Graves' patients lasted under 3 months. Overall study results and limits: There was favoring of TRBV28, TRBJ1-2 and TRBJ2-5 in persistent disease. New patients shared roughly 1,000 public clonotypes, and persistent patients shared more, with under 3,500.

HTBI primers from iRepertoire and Arm-PCR of CDR3 regions yielded the TCR beta libraries. MiXCR, run by TCRdb on the multiplex PCR reads, gives a single entry per CDR3 protein. The table lists about 370,000 distinct CDR3 sequences, about 16% of them singletons. Documented time point: newly diagnosed GD, antithyroid drugs for less than 3 months. Construction of the TCR library relied on RNA isolated from PBMCs. Staff drew around 8.5 milliliters of peripheral blood into EDTA tubes. In germline, CDR1 is MDHEN, CDR2 SYDVKM. Trimming at V came to 4 bases and at J to 7 bases, leaving 9 bases not matched to a gene. The CDR3 sequence is 15 residues long.

Here the sequenced sample was peripheral blood mononuclear cells (PBMCs), taken at new diagnosis, from a patient treated with antithyroid drugs. This TCR came from a female donor with Graves disease. The chain links TRBV28 to TRBJ2-4; 8 positions match TRBD1. Here the CDR3 DNA reads TGTGCCAGCAGTTGGCCGGACAGGGATTATAACATTCAGTACTTC. It is translated as CASSWPDRDYNIQYF.